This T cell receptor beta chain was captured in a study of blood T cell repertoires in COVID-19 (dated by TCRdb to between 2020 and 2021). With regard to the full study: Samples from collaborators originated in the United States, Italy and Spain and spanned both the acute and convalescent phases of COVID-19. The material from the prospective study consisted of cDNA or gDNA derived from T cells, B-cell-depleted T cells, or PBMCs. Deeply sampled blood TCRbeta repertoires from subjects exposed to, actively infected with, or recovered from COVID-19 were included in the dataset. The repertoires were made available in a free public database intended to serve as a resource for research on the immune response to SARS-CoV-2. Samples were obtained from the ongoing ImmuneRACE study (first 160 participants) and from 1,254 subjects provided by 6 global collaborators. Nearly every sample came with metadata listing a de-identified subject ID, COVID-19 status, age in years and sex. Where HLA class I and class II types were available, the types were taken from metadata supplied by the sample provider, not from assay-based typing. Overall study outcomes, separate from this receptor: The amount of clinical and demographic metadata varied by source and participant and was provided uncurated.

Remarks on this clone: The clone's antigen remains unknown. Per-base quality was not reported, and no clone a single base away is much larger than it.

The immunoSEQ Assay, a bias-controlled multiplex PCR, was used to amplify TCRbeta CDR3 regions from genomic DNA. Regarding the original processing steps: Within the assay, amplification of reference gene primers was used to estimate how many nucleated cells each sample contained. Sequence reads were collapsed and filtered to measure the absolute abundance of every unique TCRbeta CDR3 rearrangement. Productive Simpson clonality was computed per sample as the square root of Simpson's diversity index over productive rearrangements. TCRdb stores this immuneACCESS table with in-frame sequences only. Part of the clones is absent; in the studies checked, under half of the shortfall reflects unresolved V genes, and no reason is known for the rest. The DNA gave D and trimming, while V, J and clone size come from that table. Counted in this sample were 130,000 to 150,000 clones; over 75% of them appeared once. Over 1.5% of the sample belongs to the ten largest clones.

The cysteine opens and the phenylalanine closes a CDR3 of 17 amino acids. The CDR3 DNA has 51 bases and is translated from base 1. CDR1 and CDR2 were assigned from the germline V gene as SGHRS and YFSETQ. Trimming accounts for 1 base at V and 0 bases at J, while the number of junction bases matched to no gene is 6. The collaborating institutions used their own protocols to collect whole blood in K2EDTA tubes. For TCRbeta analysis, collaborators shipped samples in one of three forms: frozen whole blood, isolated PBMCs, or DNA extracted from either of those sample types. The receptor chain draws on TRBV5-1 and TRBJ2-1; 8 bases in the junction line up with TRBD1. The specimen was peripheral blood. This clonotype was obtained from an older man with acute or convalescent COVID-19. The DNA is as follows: TGCGCCAGCAGCTTGCAGGGGGCGTTAAACTCCTACAATGAGCAGTTCTTC. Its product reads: CASSLQGALNSYNEQFF.